Listed below are T cell receptor beta chains from one sample, sequenced in a study of T cell repertoires in aging, cancer and after chemotherapy. MiXCR was run by TCRdb on the multiplex PCR reads, yielding one entry per CDR3 protein. This table holds under 7,000 distinct CDR3 sequences, around a third found once. What was sequenced was blood. All receptors derive from a human donor with a blood cancer. CDR3s include the opening cysteine and the closing phenylalanine or tryptophan. D genes are given only for firm matches. Size tells how often a clone was seen (once, few, many) or the class of an expanded clone, and some rows leave it out.

j_call,cdr3_length,clone_size,v_call,d_call,cdr3_aa,cdr3_nt
TRBJ2-2,15,.,TRBV12-3/TRBV12-4,.,CASTRSPWGAGELFF,TGTGCCAGCACGAGGAGCCCCTGGGGAGCCGGGGAGCTGTTTTTT
TRBJ2-7,12,few,TRBV20-1,TRBD2,CSGAGSSYEQYF,TGCAGTGGAGCGGGGAGCTCCTACGAGCAGTACTTC
TRBJ1-2,13,.,TRBV24-1,.,CATSDRGPRGYTF,TGTGCCACCAGTGATCGGGGCCCGCGTGGCTACACCTTC
TRBJ1-3,13,.,TRBV20-1,.,CSAMTDSGNTIYF,TGCAGTGCTATGACAGACTCTGGAAACACCATATATTTT
TRBJ2-2,14,.,TRBV6-5,.,CAAGGGGAAGELFF,TGTGCCGCCGGAGGAGGCGGGGCGGCCGGGGAGCTGTTTTTT
TRBJ1-4,13,few,TRBV29-1,.,CSVLFLSNEKLFF,TGCAGCGTTCTTTTTCTTAGTAATGAAAAACTGTTTTTT
TRBJ2-2,12,.,TRBV18,.,CASSRDTGELFF,TGTGCCAGCTCAAGGGACACCGGGGAGCTGTTTTTT
TRBJ2-7,14,once,TRBV11-3,TRBD1,CASSLQGAAYEQYF,TGTGCCAGCAGCCTACAGGGGGCTGCCTACGAGCAGTACTTC
TRBJ1-2,15,.,TRBV12-3/TRBV12-4,.,CASSPSRGANYGYTF,TGTGCCAGCAGTCCCTCCCGCGGGGCTAACTATGGCTACACCTTC
TRBJ2-5,12,.,TRBV19,.,CATHGQQETQYF,TGTGCCACCCACGGCCAGCAAGAGACCCAGTACTTC
TRBJ2-1,16,few,TRBV7-9,.,CASSLGGLARANEQFF,TGTGCCAGCAGCTTAGGGGGGCTAGCAAGGGCCAATGAGCAGTTCTTC
TRBJ2-2,12,medium-sized,TRBV29-1,.,CSVQGGSGELFF,TGCAGCGTCCAAGGGGGATCCGGGGAGCTGTTTTTT
TRBJ2-7,13,once,TRBV6-5,.,CASSGSGRNEQYF,TGTGCCAGCAGTGGATCCGGCCGGAACGAGCAGTACTTC
TRBJ2-1,19,.,TRBV7-9,TRBD2,CASSLSSSGGAEDYNEQFF,TGTGCCAGCAGCTTATCTTCCAGCGGGGGGGCGGAGGACTACAATGAGCAGTTCTTC
TRBJ2-1,17,.,TRBV15,TRBD2,CATSRVPGLAGPNEQFF,TGTGCCACCAGCAGGGTCCCGGGACTAGCGGGGCCCAATGAGCAGTTCTTC
TRBJ1-5,13,.,TRBV11-3,.,CASSPDRNQPQHF,TGTGCCAGCAGCCCCGACAGGAATCAGCCCCAGCATTTT
TRBJ1-2,16,.,TRBV7-9,.,CASSSTTRVANYGYTF,TGTGCCAGCAGCTCTACAACTCGGGTAGCTAACTATGGCTACACCTTC
TRBJ1-6,16,few,TRBV6-6,.,CASSYSATVVNSPLHF,TGTGCCAGCAGTTACTCCGCGACAGTTGTGAATTCACCCCTCCACTTT